These 22 T cell receptor beta chains originate from one sample sequenced in a study of blood T cell repertoires in COVID-19. Assay: immunoSEQ multiplex PCR; the TCRdb copy retains only in-frame clones and omits some. The table records more than 200,000 clones, over 85% of them present only once. What was sequenced was PBMCs or T cells enriched from blood (not recorded which). The receptors were sampled from a woman in her 30s with acute COVID-19.

This clone turned up a few times. This sequence joins TRBV7-6 and TRBJ2-7, with unresolved D. V was pared by 0 bases and J by 2 bases, with 20 bases between. There are 18 residues in the CDR3. Per germline, CDR1 SGHVS and CDR2 FNYEAQ. The CDR3 loop is CASSLAPPLTHETYEQYF. In nucleotides, the CDR3 is TGTGCCAGCAGCTTAGCCCCGCCTCTAACCCACGAAACCTACGAGCAGTACTTC.

The chain is built from TRBV6-5 and TRBJ2-5, with TRBD2 matching over 9 bases. Germline V gene sequence: CDR1 MNHEY, CDR2 SVGAGI. Unmatched junction bases numbered 6, after V lost 5 bases and J lost 5 bases. The CDR3 is made up of 14 amino acids. The CDR3 sequence: CASSQRLAAETQYF. The DNA for the CDR3 is TGTGCCAGCAGTCAACGACTAGCGGCGGAGACCCAGTACTTC.

This clone was recorded only once. The J gene is TRBJ2-7, the V gene TRBV5-6; D possibly corresponds to TRBD2 (5 bases). Looked up from germline, CDR1 is SGHDT and CDR2 is YYEEEE. This CDR3 is built from 13 residues. Trimming removed 5 bases at V and 5 bases at J, with 14 bases between. The CDR3 region is CASSRPRGNEQYF. DNA of the CDR3: TGTGCCAGCAGTCGACCCCGGGGAAACGAGCAGTACTTC.

J is TRBJ2-7 and V is TRBV19; 10 nucleotides align to TRBD1. Germline values: CDR1 LNHDA, CDR2 SQIVND (reference sequence). This CDR3 contains 16 residues. J gave up 7 bases and V 4 bases, and 13 bases lay outside the gene matches. CDR3 nucleotide sequence: TGTGCCAGTAGTAAGATACCGGGACAGGGGCCCGAGGAGCAGTACTTC. Translated: CASSKIPGQGPEEQYF.

The chain employs TRBV6-5 and TRBJ2-7; D might be TRBD1 (5 bases). The CDR3 contains 13 residues. Germline V gene data show CDR1 as MNHEY and CDR2 as SVGAGI. V was clipped by 6 bases and J by 4 bases, with 13 bases between them. This CDR3 reads CASSRPAGYEQYF. Written as DNA, the CDR3 is TGTGCCAGCAGCCGGCCAGCAGGGTACGAGCAGTACTTC.

This chain joins TRBV19 and TRBJ1-5, with 8 bases matching TRBD1. The CDR3 loop spans 17 amino acids. From germline, CDR1 is LNHDA and CDR2 SQIVND (reference sequence). V gave up 1 base and J gave up 1 base; unmatched junction bases: 6. The CDR3 coding sequence is TGTGCCAGTAGTATAGCCCAGGGGGCGCCGAGCAATCAGCCCCAGCATTTT. Amino acid sequence: CASSIAQGAPSNQPQHF.

The rearrangement links TRBV3-1 (or the pseudogene TRBV3-2) to TRBJ1-1; a weak D match, TRBD1 (6 bases). Trimming took off 1 base at V and 2 bases at J, with 14 bases between the two ends. This CDR3 is built from 16 residues. Germline-derived CDR1 and CDR2 are LGHDT and YNNKEL (reference sequence). For the CDR3, the DNA is TGTGCCAGCAGCCAAGTTAGGCTGGGGGCAAACACTGAAGCTTTCTTT. Its protein product is CASSQVRLGANTEAFF.

This chain links TRBV5-4 with TRBJ1-3, with D perhaps TRBD1 (6 bases). Between the trimmed V and J ends, which lost 4 bases and 1 base, there was a span of 15 bases. The CDR3 length is 16 residues. The germline V gene encodes CDR1 SGHNT and CDR2 YYREEE (reference sequence). CDR3 sequence reads: CASSPGGALSGNTIYF. Written as DNA, the CDR3 is TGTGCCAGCAGCCCGGGGGGGGCGCTTTCTGGAAACACCATATATTTT. The full variable domain, its missing parts supplied by reference TRBV5-4 and TRBJ1-3, is ETGVTQSPTHLIKTRGQQVTLRCSSQSGHNTVSWYQQALGQGPQFIFQYYREEENGRGNFPPRFSGLQFPNYSSELNVNALELDDSALYLCASSPGGALSGNTIYFGEGSWLTVV.

V usage is TRBV5-1 and J usage is TRBJ2-1, with D perhaps matching TRBD2 (6 bases). CDR1 and CDR2 (germline): SGHRS, YFSETQ. V dropped 8 bases and J dropped 8 bases, with 23 bases sitting between them. The CDR3 runs 15 residues. CDR3 residues: CASGRVLWGEDEQFF. The CDR3 DNA is TGCGCCAGTGGAAGGGTTCTGTGGGGGGAGGATGAGCAGTTCTTC.

The rearrangement joins TRBV30 to TRBJ1-4; D perhaps matches TRBD1 (5 bases). The CDR3 contains 14 residues. The V and J ends lost 2 bases and 5 bases respectively, with 12 bases between them. Per germline, CDR1 GTSNPN and CDR2 SVGIG (reference sequence). The CDR3 bases are TGTGCCTGGAGTTCGAAGGGGCCAAATGAAAAACTGTTTTTT. It encodes CAWSSKGPNEKLFF.

The chain carries TRBV5-8 and TRBJ2-1, with D perhaps TRBD1 (6 bases). CDR3 length: 11 amino acids. Germline CDR1 SGHTS, CDR2 YDEGEE. With 5 bases removed from V and 13 bases from J, the gap between germline ends came to 13 bases. The CDR3 DNA reads as TGTGCCAGCAGGAAGGACAGAGAACAGTTCTTC. Its protein is CASRKDREQFF.

This chain links TRBV6-4 with TRBJ2-5, with 9 nucleotides matching TRBD1. The CDR3 spans 16 residues. The junction had 8 bases not matched to a gene; V was cut back by 0 bases and J by 6 bases. Germline V gives CDR1 MRHNA, CDR2 SNTAGT. The CDR3 loop is CASSDSYRGRRKTQYF. The CDR3 DNA is TGTGCCAGCAGTGACTCGTACAGGGGGCGCAGAAAGACCCAGTACTTC.

The chain is built from TRBV5-1 and TRBJ2-7; 8 bases align to TRBD2. This CDR3 comprises 14 residues. CDR1 and CDR2 (germline): SGHRS, YFSETQ. V lost 5 bases, J lost 0 bases, and 4 bases stayed unmatched. DNA for the CDR3: TGCGCCAGCAGTCCCGGGGGGGGCTCCTACGAGCAGTACTTC. Translating gives CASSPGGGSYEQYF.

This clone has just one count. The chain carries TRBV6-5 and TRBJ2-1; TRBD1 agrees at 8 bases. With V trimmed by 4 bases and J by 0 bases, 2 bases remained unmatched. Germline loops: CDR1 MNHEY, CDR2 SVGAGI. The CDR3 contains 15 residues. The CDR3 DNA reads as TGTGCCAGCAGTTTTGGACAGGGCTCCTACAATGAGCAGTTCTTC. Translation gives CASSFGQGSYNEQFF.

The CDR3 region is CASTKGGPRFEGNTIYF. Written as DNA, the CDR3 is TGTGCCAGTACCAAGGGAGGGCCCAGATTCGAAGGAAACACCATATATTTT. The chain carries TRBV19 and TRBJ1-3, with no clear D. V was trimmed by 7 bases and J by 4 bases, leaving 23 bases between them. The CDR3 runs to 17 residues. Germline V gene lookup returns CDR1 LNHDA and CDR2 SQIVND (reference sequence).

This chain joins TRBV6-5 and TRBJ1-5; TRBD1 is a possible D gene (5 bases). In germline, CDR1 is MNHEY, CDR2 SVGAGI. The V and J ends lost 1 base and 5 bases respectively, with 6 bases between them. This CDR3 has 13 amino acids. The CDR3 DNA reads as TGTGCCAGCAGTTACTTAGGGGATCAGCCCCAGCATTTT. This encodes CASSYLGDQPQHF.

The chain combines TRBV25-1 with TRBJ2-1; 13 nucleotides align to TRBD2. After removal of 11 bases from V and 7 bases from J, the junction contained 14 bases not matched to a gene. In germline, CDR1 is MGHDK, CDR2 SYGVNS. CDR3 size: 16 residues. The CDR3, as DNA: TGTGCCTGTAAAGGACTAGCGGGGGCCGGGGGAAATGAGCAGTTCTTC. It encodes CACKGLAGAGGNEQFF. Based on the CDR3 plus reference TRBV25-1 and TRBJ2-1, the full variable domain is EADIYQTPRYLVIGTGKKITLECSQTMGHDKMYWYQQDPGMELHLIHYSYGVNSTEKGDLSSESTVSRIRTEHFPLTLESARPSHTSQYLCACKGLAGAGGNEQFFGPGTRLTVL.

The chain employs TRBV18 and TRBJ1-1, with D maybe TRBD1 (6 bases). Deletions cut 3 bases from V and 2 bases from J, with 10 bases between. This CDR3 is 14 amino acids long. Germline CDR1 KGHSH, CDR2 LQKENI. The CDR3 sequence: CASSPRTANTEAFF. In nucleotides, the CDR3 is TGTGCCAGCTCACCTAGGACAGCTAACACTGAAGCTTTCTTT.

This chain links TRBV7-8 with TRBJ1-3; 7 positions match TRBD1. J was trimmed by 6 bases and V by 0 bases; bases with no gene match: 2. The germline gives CDR1 SGHVS, CDR2 FQNEAQ. This CDR3 has 14 residues. CDR3 region: CASSLAGGENTIYF. For the CDR3, the DNA is TGTGCCAGCAGCTTAGCAGGGGGCGAAAACACCATATATTTT.

This chain connects TRBV29-1 to TRBJ2-3, with 10 bases fitting TRBD2. The CDR3 contains 17 residues. V shed 0 bases, J shed 1 base, and the junction held 7 bases outside the gene matches. Germline loops: CDR1 SQVTM, CDR2 ANQGSEA. The CDR3 here is CSVEDGGLAGGTDTQYF. The CDR3 DNA is TGCAGCGTTGAAGATGGAGGCCTAGCGGGGGGCACAGATACGCAGTATTTT.

The rearrangement uses TRBV6-5 and TRBJ2-7, with 9 bases matching TRBD1. Germline V CDR1 and CDR2: MNHEY, SVGAGI. The CDR3 runs 14 residues. V shed 8 bases, J shed 5 bases, and the junction held 10 bases outside the gene matches. Written as DNA, the CDR3 is TGTGCCAGCGGGATAGACAGGGGGGTCAACGAGCAGTACTTC. It yields the protein CASGIDRGVNEQYF.

The chain couples TRBV9 to TRBJ2-7, with 7 bases matching TRBD1. Germline V CDR1 and CDR2: SGDLS, YYNGEE. The CDR3 runs to 14 residues. The ends lost 0 bases at V and 7 bases at J; junction bases unmatched: 7. The CDR3 reads CASSVEGQQSEQYF. The CDR3 DNA follows: TGTGCCAGCAGCGTAGAGGGACAGCAGAGTGAGCAGTACTTC.